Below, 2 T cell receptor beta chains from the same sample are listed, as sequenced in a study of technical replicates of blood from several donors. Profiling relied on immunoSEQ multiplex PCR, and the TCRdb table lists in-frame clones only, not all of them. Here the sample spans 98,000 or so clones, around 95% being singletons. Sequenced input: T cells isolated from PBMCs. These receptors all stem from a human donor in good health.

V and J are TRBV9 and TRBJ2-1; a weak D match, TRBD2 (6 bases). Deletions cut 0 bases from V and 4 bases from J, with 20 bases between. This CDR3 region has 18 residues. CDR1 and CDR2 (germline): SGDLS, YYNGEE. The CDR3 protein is CASSVADRRRGYYNEQFF. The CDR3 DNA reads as TGTGCCAGCAGCGTAGCTGACAGACGGAGGGGCTATTACAATGAGCAGTTCTTC.

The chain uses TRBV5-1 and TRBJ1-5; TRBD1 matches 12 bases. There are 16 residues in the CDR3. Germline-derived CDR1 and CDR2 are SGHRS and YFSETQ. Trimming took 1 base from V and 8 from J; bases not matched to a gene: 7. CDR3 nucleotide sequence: TGCGCCAGCAGCTTGATCCCGGGACAGGGGGCTAAGCCCCAGCATTTT. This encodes CASSLIPGQGAKPQHF.